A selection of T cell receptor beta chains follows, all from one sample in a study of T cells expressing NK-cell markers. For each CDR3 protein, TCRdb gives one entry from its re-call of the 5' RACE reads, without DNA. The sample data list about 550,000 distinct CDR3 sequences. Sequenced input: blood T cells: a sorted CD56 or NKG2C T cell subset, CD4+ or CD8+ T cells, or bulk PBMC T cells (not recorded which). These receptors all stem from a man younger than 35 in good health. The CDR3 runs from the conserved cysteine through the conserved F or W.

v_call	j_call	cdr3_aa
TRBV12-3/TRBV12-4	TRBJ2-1	CATSLHSPSYNEQFF
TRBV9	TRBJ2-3	CASRGDYSTDTQYF
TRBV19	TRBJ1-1	CASNPEGQDKSAFF
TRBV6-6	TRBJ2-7	CASSRGTYYEQYF
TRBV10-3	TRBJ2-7	CATGISPYEQYF
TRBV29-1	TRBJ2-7	CSVVGLAAEQYF
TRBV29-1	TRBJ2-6	CSVVGGLAGANVLTF
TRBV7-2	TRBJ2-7	CASSSLAGGLDEQYF
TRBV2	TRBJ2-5	CASSEFTGREETQYF
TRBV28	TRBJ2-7	CASSYPGGSGTVWEQYF
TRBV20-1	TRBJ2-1	CSAAKRGPEGEQFF
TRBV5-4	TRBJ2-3	CASKAPGPDTQYF
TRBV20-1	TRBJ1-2	CSARARNSYGYTF
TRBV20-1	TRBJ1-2	CSARDQRWGDGYTF
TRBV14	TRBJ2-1	CASSHAGLLLSEQFF
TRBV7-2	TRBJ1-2	CASSPSSDYGYTF
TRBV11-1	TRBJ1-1	CASSLGRGQAIIRGTEAFF
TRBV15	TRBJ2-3	CATSRDRLAGGDTQYF
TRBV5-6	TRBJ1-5	CASSGGDRGRAEPQHF
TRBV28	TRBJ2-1	CASSLSTSGSFGGQFF
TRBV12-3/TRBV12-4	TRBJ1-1	CASSLKQGLVTEAFF
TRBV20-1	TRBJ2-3	CSVPLTGGITDTQYF
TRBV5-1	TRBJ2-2	CASSLNRQGANTGELFF
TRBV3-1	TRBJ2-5	CASSQDLTSGYQETQYF
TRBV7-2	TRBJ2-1	CASSLDAGGPFF
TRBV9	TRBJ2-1	CASSVVDRGDNEQFF
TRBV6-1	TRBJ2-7	CASMSGQGAYEQYF
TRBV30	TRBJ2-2	CAWSEGRYGGELFF
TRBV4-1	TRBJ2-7	CASSQGSGGKHEQYF
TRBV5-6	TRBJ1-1	CASSWGGLGMNTEAFF
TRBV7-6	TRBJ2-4	CASSLSGGKENIQYF